These 8 T cell receptor beta chains came from one sample sequenced in a study of PD-1 blockade in classical Hodgkin lymphoma (dated by TCRdb to the early 2020s). The library came from the immunoSEQ multiplex PCR assay. The source is immuneACCESS, and TCRdb retained only in-frame sequences with V and J called. Part of the clones is not carried over; for the studies checked, unresolved V genes explain less than half of this, and the remainder is unexplained. Across this sample there are 25,000 to 30,000 clones, with roughly 80% seen only once. The top ten hold about 0.59% of the sample. The time point label on this specimen signifies: cycle 4 day 1 (C4D1), after 5 to 7 weeks of nivolumab. Every trial patient had relapsed following autologous stem cell transplantation, and prior brentuximab vedotin exposure was what differed among cohorts A, B and C. CD4+ T cells were purified from thawed PBMCs by magnetic negative selection with a Miltenyi CD4+ T cell isolation kit.

Sequencing used CD4+ T cells from blood, obtained before the fourth cycle of nivolumab. The receptors originated from a human donor with classical Hodgkin lymphoma.

V is TRBV6-6 and J is TRBJ1-6; D is possibly TRBD1 (5 bases). Per the germline V gene, CDR1 is MNHNY and CDR2 is SVGAGI (reference sequence). CDR3 length: 15 residues. The V and J ends lost 2 bases and 6 bases respectively, with 11 bases between them. CDR3: CASSYGRQSNSPLHF. The CDR3 bases are TGTGCCAGCAGTTACGGGAGACAGTCTAATTCACCCCTCCACTTT.

This clone came up once. This chain connects TRBV5-1 to TRBJ2-6; D not resolved. The CDR3 totals 16 residues. The ends were cut back, 0 bases at V and 4 bases at J, with 11 bases in the middle. The germline V gene encodes CDR1 SGHRS and CDR2 YFSETQ. The CDR3 protein is CASSLAPDPGANVLTF. DNA for the CDR3: TGCGCCAGCAGCTTGGCCCCGGACCCAGGGGCCAACGTCCTGACTTTC.

The chain employs TRBV9 and TRBJ1-1; D is undetermined. This CDR3 has 14 amino acids. Germline CDR1 SGDLS, CDR2 YYNGEE. V was cut by 4 bases and J by 5 bases, with 15 bases left in between. CDR3 in DNA: TGTGCCAGCAGCTCAGAGACACGCCTTACTGAAGCTTTCTTT. Protein sequence: CASSSETRLTEAFF.

The rearrangement uses TRBV5-1 and TRBJ2-3; tentatively, D is TRBD1 (6 bases). Germline values: CDR1 SGHRS, CDR2 YFSETQ. Trimming stripped 0 bases from V and 7 bases from J, with 12 bases between. There are 14 residues in the CDR3. Written as DNA, the CDR3 is TGCGCCAGCAGCTTGGCTTTACAGGGTTATACGCAGTATTTT. It codes for CASSLALQGYTQYF.

This clone has only a few counts. The chain couples TRBV6-5 to TRBJ1-3; maybe TRBD1 (5 bases). Trimming took off 8 bases at V and 0 bases at J, with 14 bases between the two ends. Germline values: CDR1 MNHEY, CDR2 SVGAGI. The CDR3 runs 15 residues. The chain's CDR3 is CASQTGTNSGNTIYF. The CDR3 nucleotides are TGTGCCAGCCAAACCGGGACCAACTCTGGAAACACCATATATTTT.

A few counts support this clone. The V and J genes are TRBV5-4 and TRBJ2-7, with 7 positions matching TRBD1. Germline values: CDR1 SGHNT, CDR2 YYREEE (reference sequence). The ends lost 8 bases at V and 2 bases at J; junction bases unmatched: 4. CDR3 length equals 12 residues. The CDR3 loop reads CARKQGAYEQYF. In nucleotides, the CDR3 is TGTGCCAGGAAGCAGGGGGCCTACGAGCAGTACTTC. Looking up the rest from reference TRBV5-4 and TRBJ2-7 gives the full variable domain: ETGVTQSPTHLIKTRGQQVTLRCSSQSGHNTVSWYQQALGQGPQFIFQYYREEENGRGNFPPRFSGLQFPNYSSELNVNALELDDSALYLCARKQGAYEQYFGPGTRLTVT.

This clone has just one count. The rearrangement uses TRBV14 and TRBJ2-3; a weak D match, TRBD1 (5 bases). Between the trimmed V and J ends, which lost 4 bases and 3 bases, there was a span of 11 bases. Germline lookup yields CDR1 SGHDN and CDR2 FVKESK. The CDR3 totals 14 residues. The CDR3 loop is CASSPMGRTDTQYF. CDR3 in DNA: TGTGCCAGCAGCCCAATGGGGCGGACAGATACGCAGTATTTT.

The V gene is TRBV7-3, the J gene TRBJ1-5, with D maybe TRBD1 (5 bases). The ends were cut back, 5 bases at V and 5 bases at J, with 16 bases in the middle. Germline loops: CDR1 SGHTA, CDR2 FQGTGA. The CDR3 loop spans 15 amino acids. The CDR3 loop reads CASSHWDGRYQPQHF. As DNA, the CDR3 is TGTGCCAGCAGCCATTGGGACGGACGGTATCAGCCCCAGCATTTT.